Below, 22 T cell receptor beta chains from the same sample are listed, as sequenced in a study of shared clonotypes between healthy human individuals. Here immunoSEQ multiplex PCR was the method, and the copy in TCRdb shows in-frame clones only, minus some. In the table there are some 2 million clones, 85% to 95% of which are singletons. The sequenced sample was naive CD4+ T cells sorted from blood. Subset in this sample: CD45RA+ positively selected. All receptors derive from a man aged 18 to 29 in good health.

This rearrangement joins TRBV27 to TRBJ2-7, with 10 bases lining up with TRBD1. CDR1 is MNHEY and CDR2 is SMNVEV in the germline V gene (reference sequence). CDR3 length: 14 residues. V was pared by 3 bases and J by 3 bases, with 2 bases of the junction left unmatched. In DNA, the CDR3 is TGTGCCAGCAGTTTCCGGGACAGGGGCTACGAGCAGTACTTC. Protein sequence: CASSFRDRGYEQYF.

The rearrangement uses TRBV10-2 and TRBJ2-7; 7 bases are shared with TRBD2. The CDR3 consists of 16 residues. V shed 2 bases and J 0 bases; nucleotides not matched to a gene: 7. Germline V CDR1 and CDR2: WSHSY, SAAADI. The CDR3 coding sequence is TGCGCCAGCAGTGAGCCTAGCGGTAGTGACTCCTACGAGCAGTACTTC. Amino acids: CASSEPSGSDSYEQYF.

This chain uses TRBV5-6 with TRBJ2-7; 7 bases are a match to TRBD1. This CDR3 contains 14 residues. Germline-derived CDR1 and CDR2 are SGHDT and YYEEEE. The trim removed 3 bases at V and 5 bases at J, leaving 8 bases unmatched. CDR3: CASSSTGAADEQYF. The CDR3 nucleotides read TGTGCCAGCAGCTCAACAGGGGCGGCCGACGAGCAGTACTTC.

This chain joins TRBV5-1 and TRBJ2-5; 7 positions agree with TRBD1. Trimming cost V 4 bases and J 4 bases; bases outside gene matches: 4. The germline V gene has CDR1 SGHRS and CDR2 YFSETQ. The CDR3 totals 13 residues. The CDR3 nucleotides are TGCGCCAGCAGCGTGGCAGGGGGAGAGACCCAGTACTTC. Translated, it gives CASSVAGGETQYF.

The V gene is TRBV5-1, the J gene TRBJ1-2, with 7 positions matching TRBD1. The V and J ends lost 7 bases and 0 bases, in that order; junction bases with no gene match: 9. This CDR3 has 15 residues. Germline values: CDR1 SGHRS, CDR2 YFSETQ. CDR3 protein: CASRWDSSTNYGYTF. In DNA, the CDR3 is TGCGCCAGCCGATGGGACAGCTCGACTAACTATGGCTACACCTTC.

The V gene is TRBV5-1, the J gene TRBJ2-5; 7 bases align to TRBD2. The CDR3 sequence is 13 residues long. Germline CDR1 SGHRS, CDR2 YFSETQ. With 4 bases clipped from V and 4 bases from J, the junction kept 4 bases outside the gene matches. The CDR3 here is CASSTPGGETQYF. CDR3 in DNA: TGCGCCAGCAGCACCCCGGGGGGAGAGACCCAGTACTTC.

This clone came up once. For the CDR3, the DNA is TGTGCCAGTAGTCAACAGGGAAACTCTGGAAACACCATATATTTT. Translation gives CASSQQGNSGNTIYF. The V gene is TRBV2, the J gene TRBJ1-3; D is possibly TRBD1 (6 bases). The CDR3 consists of 15 residues. Trimming took off 9 bases at V and 0 bases at J, with 15 bases between the two ends. The germline V gene has CDR1 SNHLY and CDR2 FYNNEI.

The chain joins TRBV6-5 to TRBJ1-2; D perhaps matches TRBD1 (5 bases). The CDR3 length is 12 residues. Trimming removed 7 bases from V and 7 bases from J, with 13 bases in between. The germline V gene has CDR1 MNHEY and CDR2 SVGAGI. The CDR3 loop reads CASTRARGGYTF. CDR3 DNA: TGTGCCAGCACCCGCGCTAGGGGTGGCTACACCTTC.

In its sample, this clone was seen once. Being one base from a much bigger clone, this may be a read error. The chain couples TRBV2 to TRBJ1-6; 7 bases are shared with TRBD1. This CDR3 contains 13 residues. V gave up 8 bases and J gave up 14 bases; unmatched junction bases: 12. Per the germline V gene, CDR1 is SNHLY and CDR2 is FYNNEI. Here the CDR3 reads CASGRDREIALHF. DNA for the CDR3: TGTGCCAGCGGTCGCGACAGGGAAATTGCCCTCCACTTT. Based on the CDR3 plus reference TRBV2 and TRBJ1-6, the full variable domain is EPEVTQTPSHQVTQMGQEVILRCVPISNHLYFYWYRQILGQKVEFLVSFYNNEISEKSEIFDDQFSVERPDGSNFTLKIRSTKLEDSAMYFCASGRDREIALHFGNGTRLTVT.

Here the CDR3 reads CASSTRQGARDYTF. The DNA of the CDR3 is TGTGCCAGCAGCACCCGACAGGGGGCGCGTGACTACACCTTC. The chain links TRBV7-9 to TRBJ1-2, with 10 nucleotides matching TRBD1. Trimming cost V 5 bases and J 10 bases; bases outside gene matches: 10. The CDR3 spans 14 residues. Germline values: CDR1 SEHNR, CDR2 FQNEAQ (reference sequence).

The rearrangement joins TRBV11-3 to TRBJ2-7; 9 nucleotides agree with TRBD1. The trim removed 6 bases at V and 6 bases at J, leaving 6 bases unmatched. CDR3 size: 13 residues. The V gene's germline CDR1 is SGHNT and CDR2 YENEEA. The CDR3 sequence is CASSWDRAGEQYF. The CDR3 nucleotides are TGTGCCAGCAGTTGGGACAGGGCGGGCGAGCAGTACTTC.

The CDR3 here is CASSVELGKTQYF. DNA of the CDR3: TGTGCCAGCAGCGTAGAACTCGGAAAGACCCAGTACTTC. J is TRBJ2-5 and V is TRBV9; D not resolved. CDR3 length equals 13 residues. Per the germline V gene, CDR1 is SGDLS and CDR2 is YYNGEE. V was pared by 0 bases and J by 6 bases, with 9 bases between. Full variable domain (missing parts from reference TRBV9 and TRBJ2-5): DSGVTQTPKHLITATGQRVTLRCSPRSGDLSVYWYQQSLDQGLQFLIQYYNGEERAKGNILERFSAQQFPDLHSELNLSSLELGDSALYFCASSVELGKTQYFGPGTRLLVL.

About this clone: A much larger clone differs by one base, so this may be a read error. Other nucleotide sequences from this sample produce the same CDR3. This chain joins TRBV6-5 and TRBJ1-1; D uncertain. V was clipped by 5 bases and J by 0 bases, with 10 bases between them. CDR1 is MNHEY and CDR2 is SVGAGI in the germline V gene. This CDR3 contains 14 residues. This chain's CDR3 is CASSRGSLNTEAFF. The CDR3 DNA is TGTGCCAGCAGTCGAGGCAGCCTGAACACTGAAGCTTTCTTT.

This sequence joins TRBV2 and TRBJ2-7; 9 bases line up with TRBD1. The CDR3 consists of 13 residues. CDR1 and CDR2 from the germline V gene are SNHLY and FYNNEI. Germline trimming cut 4 bases from V and 6 bases from J; bases unmatched to any gene: 4. The CDR3 reads CASSGDRVGEQYF. CDR3 sequence (DNA): TGTGCCAGCAGTGGGGACAGGGTTGGCGAGCAGTACTTC.

The chain is built from TRBV11-2 and TRBJ1-6, with D tentatively TRBD1 (6 bases). CDR1 SGHAT and CDR2 FQNNGV come from the germline V gene. The V end lost 5 bases, the J end lost 8 bases, and 19 bases lay between the germline ends. This CDR3 contains 16 residues. For the CDR3, the DNA is TGTGCCAGCAGCCATGGGGCCGGCAGGGGACATTCACCCCTCCACTTT. Translated: CASSHGAGRGHSPLHF.

This chain uses TRBV6-1 with TRBJ2-3; the D is unclear. V was trimmed by 1 base and J by 6 bases, leaving 14 bases between them. CDR3 length equals 15 residues. The V gene's germline CDR1 is MNHNS and CDR2 SASEGT. The DNA for the CDR3 is TGTGCCAGCAGTGAAGGACGGATGAGCTTCGATACGCAGTATTTT. Protein: CASSEGRMSFDTQYF.

The rearrangement links TRBV5-4 to TRBJ2-1; 13 positions match TRBD2. The J segment lost 5 bases and the V segment lost 0 bases, leaving 11 bases of the junction unmatched. The CDR3 spans 19 residues. From germline, CDR1 is SGHNT and CDR2 YYREEE (reference sequence). CDR3 nucleotides: TGTGCCAGCAGCTTGGGACCTAGACTAGCGGGGGGCGACAACAATGAGCAGTTCTTC. This codes for CASSLGPRLAGGDNNEQFF.

The CDR3 sequence is CASRDRGGGWDTQYF. Here the CDR3 DNA reads TGTGCCAGCAGGGACCGGGGGGGCGGTTGGGATACGCAGTATTTT. The V and J genes are TRBV6-5 and TRBJ2-3; 8 bases agree with TRBD2. The CDR3 sequence is 15 residues long. Trimming cost V 6 bases and J 6 bases; bases outside gene matches: 11. Germline V gene sequence: CDR1 MNHEY, CDR2 SVGAGI.

The rearrangement uses TRBV18 and TRBJ2-7; 7 bases line up with TRBD2. Trimming cost V 2 bases and J 6 bases; bases outside gene matches: 4. CDR3 size: 13 residues. The germline gives CDR1 KGHSH, CDR2 LQKENI. CDR3 coding DNA: TGTGCCAGCTCACCAGGGGGGAGGGGCGAGCAGTACTTC. It encodes CASSPGGRGEQYF.

The rearrangement joins TRBV30 to TRBJ2-7; D remains ambiguous. Per the germline V gene, CDR1 is GTSNPN and CDR2 is SVGIG (reference sequence). The CDR3 extends over 14 amino acids. V lost 1 base, J lost 1 base, and 11 bases lay in between. The CDR3 loop reads CAWSANTLSYEQYF. The DNA of the CDR3 is TGTGCCTGGAGTGCAAACACACTTTCCTACGAGCAGTACTTC.

This clone appeared once. J is TRBJ2-7 and V is TRBV6-1; weak D call: TRBD2 (6 bases). The germline gives CDR1 MNHNS, CDR2 SASEGT. The CDR3 sequence is 14 residues long. The V end lost 5 bases, the J end lost 3 bases, and 14 bases lay between the germline ends. CDR3 DNA: TGTGCCAGCAGTCGGTCCGGGGGATACTACGAGCAGTACTTC. This codes for CASSRSGGYYEQYF.

The V call is TRBV7-9, the J call TRBJ1-6; 8 nucleotides align to TRBD1. Germline V gene sequence: CDR1 SEHNR, CDR2 FQNEAQ (reference sequence). V lost 3 bases to trimming and J lost 3 bases; unmatched junction nucleotides: 10. The CDR3 loop spans 18 amino acids. CDR3 DNA sequence: TGTGCCAGCAGCTTTTCAGGGACAGGTTTGAGCTATAATTCACCCCTCCACTTT. Its protein is CASSFSGTGLSYNSPLHF. The full variable domain, with the rest looked up from reference TRBV7-9 and TRBJ1-6, is DTGVSQNPRHKITKRGQNVTFRCDPISEHNRLYWYRQTLGQGPEFLTYFQNEAQLEKSRLLSDRFSAERPKGSFSTLEIQRTEQGDSAMYLCASSFSGTGLSYNSPLHFGNGTRLTVT.